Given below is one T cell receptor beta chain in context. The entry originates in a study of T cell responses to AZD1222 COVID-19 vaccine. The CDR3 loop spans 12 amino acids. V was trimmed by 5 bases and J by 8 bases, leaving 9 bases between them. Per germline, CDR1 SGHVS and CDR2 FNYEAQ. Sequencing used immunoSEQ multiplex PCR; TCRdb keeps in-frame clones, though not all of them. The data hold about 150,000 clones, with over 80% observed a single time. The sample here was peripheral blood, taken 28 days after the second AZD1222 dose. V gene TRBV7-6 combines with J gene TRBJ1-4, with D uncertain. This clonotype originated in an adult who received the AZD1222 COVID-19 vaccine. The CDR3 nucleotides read TGTGCCAGCAGCCCATTTGAAGAAAAACTGTTTTTT. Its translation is CASSPFEEKLFF. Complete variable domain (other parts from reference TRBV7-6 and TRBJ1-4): GAGVSQSPRYKVTKRGQDVALRCDPISGHVSLYWYRQALGQGPEFLTYFNYEAQQDKSGLPNDRFSAERPEGSISTLTIQRTEQRDSAMYRCASSPFEEKLFFGSGTQLSVL.